These 5 T cell receptor beta chains were sequenced from one sample in a study of blood T cell repertoires in COVID-19. Repertoires were generated with immunoSEQ multiplex PCR, while TCRdb's copy carries only in-frame clones and drops some. The data contain hundreds of thousands of clones, 89% of them singletons. The sample taken for sequencing was peripheral blood. Receptor source: a man aged 35 to 55 with acute or convalescent COVID-19.

This clone was counted once. This rearrangement joins TRBV3-1 (or the pseudogene TRBV3-2) to TRBJ2-7; TRBD2 aligns across 12 bases. The V and J ends lost 3 bases and 9 bases, in that order; junction bases with no gene match: 9. CDR3 size: 15 residues. Looked up from germline, CDR1 is LGHDT and CDR2 is YNNKEL (reference sequence). DNA of the CDR3: TGTGCCAGCAGCCAGGTGGCTAGCGGGGGGGCCGGGCAGTACTTC. This sequence encodes CASSQVASGGAGQYF.

Only one count was recorded for this clone. This chain links TRBV6-5 with TRBJ2-6; D is unresolved. Germline V gene sequence: CDR1 MNHEY, CDR2 SVGAGI. V lost 6 bases and J 3 bases, leaving 9 bases between the germline ends. This CDR3 spans 14 amino acids. In nucleotides, the CDR3 is TGTGCCAGCAGCCAGGATAGTGGGGCCAACGTCCTGACTTTC. It is translated as CASSQDSGANVLTF.

This clone has just one count. The rearrangement uses TRBV3-1 (or the pseudogene TRBV3-2) and TRBJ2-7; 7 nucleotides match TRBD1. CDR1 is LGHDT and CDR2 is YNNKEL in the germline V gene (reference sequence). With V trimmed by 0 bases and J by 2 bases, 7 bases remained unmatched. This CDR3 contains 16 residues. The CDR3 reads CASSQDGVDRAYEQYF. The CDR3 bases are TGTGCCAGCAGCCAAGATGGGGTCGACAGGGCCTACGAGCAGTACTTC.

The chain couples TRBV3-1 (or the pseudogene TRBV3-2) to TRBJ1-1, with a tentative D call TRBD1 (5 bases). Germline V CDR1 and CDR2: LGHDT, YNNKEL (reference sequence). Trimming took 4 bases from V and 3 from J, leaving 15 bases between them. The CDR3 is 15 residues long. CDR3 sequence reads: CASSPEWGDYTEAFF. DNA of the CDR3: TGTGCCAGCAGCCCTGAGTGGGGGGATTACACTGAAGCTTTCTTT.

The V call is TRBV27, the J call TRBJ1-1; D may be TRBD1 (6 bases). V was clipped by 5 bases and J by 1 base, with 11 bases between them. In germline, CDR1 is MNHEY, CDR2 SMNVEV (reference sequence). The CDR3 consists of 14 residues. Here the CDR3 reads CASSIQGPNTEAFF. Here the CDR3 DNA reads TGTGCCAGCAGTATACAGGGTCCGAACACTGAAGCTTTCTTT.